In its sample, the clone carrying this T cell receptor beta chain was seen many times. The record originates from a study of early T cells in non-severe SARS-CoV-2 infection. In the library, individual cDNA molecules carried attached unique molecular identifiers. From the 5' RACE reads, TCRdb called clonotypes with MiXCR, one entry per CDR3 protein. The table shows 61,000 or so distinct CDR3 sequences, with 9.5% to 15% occurring only once. Per germline, CDR1 GTSNPN and CDR2 SVGIG (reference sequence). This CDR3 contains 14 residues. Trimming cost V 4 bases and J 0 bases, with 10 bases left between them.

The clonotype originates from an adult who was a healthcare worker with PCR-confirmed SARS-CoV-2 infection or an uninfected control (not recorded which). The donor label of this sample is uncertain. The chain has TRBV30 and TRBJ1-3, with D uncertain. The sample in question was whole blood, obtained at baseline. CDR3 coding DNA: TGTGCCTGGATGAGGAGGGACTCTGGAAACACCATATATTTT. As protein: CAWMRRDSGNTIYF.